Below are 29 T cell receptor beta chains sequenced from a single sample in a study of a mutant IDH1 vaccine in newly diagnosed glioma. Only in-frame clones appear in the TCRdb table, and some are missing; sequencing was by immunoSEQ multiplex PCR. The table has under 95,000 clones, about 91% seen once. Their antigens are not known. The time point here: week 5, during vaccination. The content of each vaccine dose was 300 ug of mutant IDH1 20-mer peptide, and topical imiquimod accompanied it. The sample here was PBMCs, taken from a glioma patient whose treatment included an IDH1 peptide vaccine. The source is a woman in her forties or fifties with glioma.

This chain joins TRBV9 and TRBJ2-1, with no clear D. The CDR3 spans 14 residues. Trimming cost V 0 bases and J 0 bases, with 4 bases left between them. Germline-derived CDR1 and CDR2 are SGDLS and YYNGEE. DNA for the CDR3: TGTGCCAGCAGCGTAGGACTCTCCTACAATGAGCAGTTCTTC. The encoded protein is CASSVGLSYNEQFF.

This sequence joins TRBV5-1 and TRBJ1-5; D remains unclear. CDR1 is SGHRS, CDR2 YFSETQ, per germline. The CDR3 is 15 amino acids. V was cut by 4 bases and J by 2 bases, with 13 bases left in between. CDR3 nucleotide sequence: TGCGCCAGCAGCCCGGGTGAGGGCCGCAATCAGCCCCAGCATTTT. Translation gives CASSPGEGRNQPQHF. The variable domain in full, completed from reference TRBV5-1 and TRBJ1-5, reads KAGVTQTPRYLIKTRGQQVTLSCSPISGHRSVSWYQQTPGQGLQFLFEYFSETQRNKGNFPGRFSGRQFSNSRSEMNVSTLELGDSALYLCASSPGEGRNQPQHFGDGTRLSIL.

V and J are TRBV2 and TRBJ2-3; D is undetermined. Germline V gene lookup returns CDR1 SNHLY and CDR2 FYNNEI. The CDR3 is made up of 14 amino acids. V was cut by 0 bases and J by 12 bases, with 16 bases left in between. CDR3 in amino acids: CASSEARRPNLQYF. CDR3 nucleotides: TGTGCCAGCAGTGAAGCGCGCAGACCGAATCTCCAGTATTTT.

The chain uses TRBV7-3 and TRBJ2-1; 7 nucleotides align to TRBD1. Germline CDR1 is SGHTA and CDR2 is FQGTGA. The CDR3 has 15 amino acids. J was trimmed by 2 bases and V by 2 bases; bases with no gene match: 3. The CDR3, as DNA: TGTGCCAGCAGCTTAGAGGGGGCTGCCTACAATGAGCAGTTCTTC. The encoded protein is CASSLEGAAYNEQFF.

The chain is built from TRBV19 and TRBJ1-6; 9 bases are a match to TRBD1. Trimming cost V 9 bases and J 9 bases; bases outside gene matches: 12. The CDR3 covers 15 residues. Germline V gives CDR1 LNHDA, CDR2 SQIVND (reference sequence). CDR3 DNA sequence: TGTGCCAGCTCCCCCTCGGGACAGGGATTTTCACCCCTCCACTTT. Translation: CASSPSGQGFSPLHF.

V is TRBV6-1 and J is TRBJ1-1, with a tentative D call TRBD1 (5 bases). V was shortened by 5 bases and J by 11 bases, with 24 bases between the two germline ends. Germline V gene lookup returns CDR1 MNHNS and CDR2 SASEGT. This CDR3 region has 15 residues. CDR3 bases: TGTGCCAGCAGTTTTGCAGGGTTTTTGGGTTTAAATGCTTTCTTT. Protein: CASSFAGFLGLNAFF.

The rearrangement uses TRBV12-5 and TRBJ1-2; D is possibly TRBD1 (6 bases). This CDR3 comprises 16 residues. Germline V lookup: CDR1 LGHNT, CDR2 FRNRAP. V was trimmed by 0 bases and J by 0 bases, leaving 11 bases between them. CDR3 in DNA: TGTGCTAGTGGTTTGGTTACAGGGCGGACTAACTATGGCTACACCTTC. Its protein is CASGLVTGRTNYGYTF.

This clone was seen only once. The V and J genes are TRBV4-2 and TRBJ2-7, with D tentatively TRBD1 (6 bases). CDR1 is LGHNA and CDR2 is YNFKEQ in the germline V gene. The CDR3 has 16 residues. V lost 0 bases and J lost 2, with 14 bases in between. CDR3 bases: TGTGCCAGCAGCCAAGATCTGGGGGCTCCTCCCTACGAGCAGTACTTC. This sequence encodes CASSQDLGAPPYEQYF.

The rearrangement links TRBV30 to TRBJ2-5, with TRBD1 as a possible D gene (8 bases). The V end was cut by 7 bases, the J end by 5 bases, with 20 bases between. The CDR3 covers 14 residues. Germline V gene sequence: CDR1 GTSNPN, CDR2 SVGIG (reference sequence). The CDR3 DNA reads TGTGCCTCCCACCCCGACAGGGGAGGGGAGACCCAGTACTTC. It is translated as CASHPDRGGETQYF.

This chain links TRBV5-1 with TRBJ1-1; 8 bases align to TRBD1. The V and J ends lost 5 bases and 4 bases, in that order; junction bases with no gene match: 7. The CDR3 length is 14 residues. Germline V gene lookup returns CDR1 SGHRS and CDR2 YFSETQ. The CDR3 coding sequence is TGCGCCAGCAGGGACAGGGCGCGGAGCACTGAAGCTTTCTTT. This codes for CASRDRARSTEAFF.

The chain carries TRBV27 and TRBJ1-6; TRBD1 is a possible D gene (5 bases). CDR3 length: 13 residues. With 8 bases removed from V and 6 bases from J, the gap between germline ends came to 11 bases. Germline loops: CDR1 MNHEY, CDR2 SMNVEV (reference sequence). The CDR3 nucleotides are TGTGCCAGCTACCCCGGGGGTAATTCACCCCTCCACTTT. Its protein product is CASYPGGNSPLHF.

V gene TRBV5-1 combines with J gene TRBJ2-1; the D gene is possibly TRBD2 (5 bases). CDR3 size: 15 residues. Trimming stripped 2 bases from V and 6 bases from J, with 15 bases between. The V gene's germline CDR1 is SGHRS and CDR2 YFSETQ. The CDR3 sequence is CASSFLGLPPNEQFF. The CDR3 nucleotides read TGCGCCAGCAGCTTCCTCGGACTTCCGCCCAATGAGCAGTTCTTC.

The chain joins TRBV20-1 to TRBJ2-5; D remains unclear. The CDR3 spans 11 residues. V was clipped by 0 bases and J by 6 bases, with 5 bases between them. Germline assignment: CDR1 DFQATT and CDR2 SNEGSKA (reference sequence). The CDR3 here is CSARDQKTQYF. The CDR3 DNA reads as TGCAGTGCTAGAGATCAGAAGACCCAGTACTTC.

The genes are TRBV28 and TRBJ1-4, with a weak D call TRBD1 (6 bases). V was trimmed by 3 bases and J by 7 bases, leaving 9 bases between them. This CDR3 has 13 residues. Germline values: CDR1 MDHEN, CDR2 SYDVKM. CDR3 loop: CASSFTGTEKLFF. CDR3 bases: TGTGCCAGCAGTTTTACAGGGACTGAAAAACTGTTTTTT.

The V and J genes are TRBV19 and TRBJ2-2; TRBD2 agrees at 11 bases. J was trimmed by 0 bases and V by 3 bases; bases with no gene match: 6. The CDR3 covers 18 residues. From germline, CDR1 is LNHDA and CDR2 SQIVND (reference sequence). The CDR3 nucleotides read TGTGCCAGTAGTATTATAGGACTAGCGGGTCCGAACACCGGGGAGCTGTTTTTT. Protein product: CASSIIGLAGPNTGELFF.

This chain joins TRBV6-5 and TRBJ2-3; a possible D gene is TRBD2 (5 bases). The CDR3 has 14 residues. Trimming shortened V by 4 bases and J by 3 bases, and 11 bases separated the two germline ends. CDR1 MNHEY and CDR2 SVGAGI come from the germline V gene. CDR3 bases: TGTGCCAGCAGTTCACGACTACCTACAGATACGCAGTATTTT. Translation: CASSSRLPTDTQYF.

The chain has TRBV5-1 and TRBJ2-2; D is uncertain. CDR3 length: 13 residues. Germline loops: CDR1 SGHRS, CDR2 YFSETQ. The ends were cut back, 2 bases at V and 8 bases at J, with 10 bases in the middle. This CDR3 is CASSFDARGELFF. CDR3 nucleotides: TGCGCCAGCAGCTTTGACGCGCGAGGGGAGCTGTTTTTT.

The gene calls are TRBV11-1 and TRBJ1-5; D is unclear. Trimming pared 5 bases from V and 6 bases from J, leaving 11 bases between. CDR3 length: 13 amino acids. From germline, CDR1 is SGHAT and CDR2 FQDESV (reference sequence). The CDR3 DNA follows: TGTGCCAGCAGCGCAAAGCGCGGTCAGCCCCAGCATTTT. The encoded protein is CASSAKRGQPQHF.

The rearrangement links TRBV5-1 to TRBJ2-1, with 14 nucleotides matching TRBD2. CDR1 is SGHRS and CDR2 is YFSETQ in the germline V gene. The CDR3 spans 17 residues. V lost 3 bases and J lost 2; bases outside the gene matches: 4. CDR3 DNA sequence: TGCGCCAGCAGCTGGACTAGCGGGAGGACCACCTACAATGAGCAGTTCTTC. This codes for CASSWTSGRTTYNEQFF. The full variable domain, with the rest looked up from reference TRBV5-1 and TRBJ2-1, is KAGVTQTPRYLIKTRGQQVTLSCSPISGHRSVSWYQQTPGQGLQFLFEYFSETQRNKGNFPGRFSGRQFSNSRSEMNVSTLELGDSALYLCASSWTSGRTTYNEQFFGPGTRLTVL.

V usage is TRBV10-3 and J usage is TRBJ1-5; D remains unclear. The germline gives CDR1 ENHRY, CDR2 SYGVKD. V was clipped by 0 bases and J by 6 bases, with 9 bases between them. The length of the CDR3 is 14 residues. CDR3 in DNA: TGTGCCATCAGTGAGTCAAGGGTAGGTCAGCCCCAGCATTTT. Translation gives CAISESRVGQPQHF.

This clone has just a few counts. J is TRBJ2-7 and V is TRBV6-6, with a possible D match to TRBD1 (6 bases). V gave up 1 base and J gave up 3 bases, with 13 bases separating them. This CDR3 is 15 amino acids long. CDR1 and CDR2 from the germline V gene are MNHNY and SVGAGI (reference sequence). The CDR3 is CASSYLTGSHYEQYF. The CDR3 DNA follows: TGTGCCAGCAGTTACTTAACAGGGTCTCACTACGAGCAGTACTTC.

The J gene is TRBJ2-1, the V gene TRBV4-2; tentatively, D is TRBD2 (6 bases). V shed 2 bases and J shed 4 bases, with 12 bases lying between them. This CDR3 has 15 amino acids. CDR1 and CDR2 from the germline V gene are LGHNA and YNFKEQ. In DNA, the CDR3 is TGTGCCAGCAGCCAAACTGGCGGGACGTACAATGAGCAGTTCTTC. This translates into CASSQTGGTYNEQFF.

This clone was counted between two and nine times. The DNA of the CDR3 is TGTGCCAGCAGGACCCTTCGGGGGCAGGAGCAGTTCTTC. Protein: CASRTLRGQEQFF. The chain has TRBV11-2 and TRBJ2-1, with D tentatively TRBD1 or TRBD2 (6 bases each). Germline V gene sequence: CDR1 SGHAT, CDR2 FQNNGV. CDR3 length equals 13 residues. V gave up 6 bases and J gave up 10 bases, with 16 bases separating them.

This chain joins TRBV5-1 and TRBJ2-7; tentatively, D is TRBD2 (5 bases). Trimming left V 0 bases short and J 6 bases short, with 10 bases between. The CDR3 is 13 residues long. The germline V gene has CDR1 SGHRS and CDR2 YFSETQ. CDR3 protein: CASSLGLRSEQYF. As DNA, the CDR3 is TGCGCCAGCAGCTTGGGACTAAGAAGCGAGCAGTACTTC. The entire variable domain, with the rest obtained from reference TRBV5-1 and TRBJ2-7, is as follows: KAGVTQTPRYLIKTRGQQVTLSCSPISGHRSVSWYQQTPGQGLQFLFEYFSETQRNKGNFPGRFSGRQFSNSRSEMNVSTLELGDSALYLCASSLGLRSEQYFGPGTRLTVT.

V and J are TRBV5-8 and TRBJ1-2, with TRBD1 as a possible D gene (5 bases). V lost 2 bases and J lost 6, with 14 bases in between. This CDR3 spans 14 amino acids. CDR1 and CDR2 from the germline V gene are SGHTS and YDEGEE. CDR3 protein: CASSFLAGRDGYTF. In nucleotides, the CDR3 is TGTGCCAGCAGCTTTCTTGCGGGGCGAGATGGCTACACCTTC.

DNA for the CDR3: TGTGCCAGCAGCTCTGGTGGAACCGGGGAGCTGTTTTTT. This encodes CASSSGGTGELFF. The chain recombines TRBV28 with TRBJ2-2; D unclear. There are 13 residues in the CDR3. Trimming shortened V by 6 bases and J by 5 bases, and 10 bases separated the two germline ends. Germline loops: CDR1 MDHEN, CDR2 SYDVKM.

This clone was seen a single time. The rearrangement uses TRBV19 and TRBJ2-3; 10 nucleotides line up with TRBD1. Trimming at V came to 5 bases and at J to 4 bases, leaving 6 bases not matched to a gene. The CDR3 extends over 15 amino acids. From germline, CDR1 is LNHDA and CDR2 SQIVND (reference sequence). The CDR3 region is CASSPGTGAPDTQYF. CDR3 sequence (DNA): TGTGCCAGTAGTCCGGGGACAGGGGCTCCAGATACGCAGTATTTT.

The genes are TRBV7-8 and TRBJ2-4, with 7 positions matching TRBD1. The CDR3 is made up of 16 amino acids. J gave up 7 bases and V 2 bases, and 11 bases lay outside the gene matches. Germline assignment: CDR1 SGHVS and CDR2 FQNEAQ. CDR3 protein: CASSLSPGQPGNIQYF. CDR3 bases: TGTGCCAGCAGCTTAAGCCCGGGACAGCCGGGGAACATTCAGTACTTC.

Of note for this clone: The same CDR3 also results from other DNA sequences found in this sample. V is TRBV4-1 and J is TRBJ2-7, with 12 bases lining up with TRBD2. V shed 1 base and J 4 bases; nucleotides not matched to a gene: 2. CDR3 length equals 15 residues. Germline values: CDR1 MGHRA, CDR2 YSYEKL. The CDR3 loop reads CASSQGLAGGYEQYF. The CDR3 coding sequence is TGCGCCAGCAGCCAAGGGCTAGCGGGAGGGTACGAGCAGTACTTC.